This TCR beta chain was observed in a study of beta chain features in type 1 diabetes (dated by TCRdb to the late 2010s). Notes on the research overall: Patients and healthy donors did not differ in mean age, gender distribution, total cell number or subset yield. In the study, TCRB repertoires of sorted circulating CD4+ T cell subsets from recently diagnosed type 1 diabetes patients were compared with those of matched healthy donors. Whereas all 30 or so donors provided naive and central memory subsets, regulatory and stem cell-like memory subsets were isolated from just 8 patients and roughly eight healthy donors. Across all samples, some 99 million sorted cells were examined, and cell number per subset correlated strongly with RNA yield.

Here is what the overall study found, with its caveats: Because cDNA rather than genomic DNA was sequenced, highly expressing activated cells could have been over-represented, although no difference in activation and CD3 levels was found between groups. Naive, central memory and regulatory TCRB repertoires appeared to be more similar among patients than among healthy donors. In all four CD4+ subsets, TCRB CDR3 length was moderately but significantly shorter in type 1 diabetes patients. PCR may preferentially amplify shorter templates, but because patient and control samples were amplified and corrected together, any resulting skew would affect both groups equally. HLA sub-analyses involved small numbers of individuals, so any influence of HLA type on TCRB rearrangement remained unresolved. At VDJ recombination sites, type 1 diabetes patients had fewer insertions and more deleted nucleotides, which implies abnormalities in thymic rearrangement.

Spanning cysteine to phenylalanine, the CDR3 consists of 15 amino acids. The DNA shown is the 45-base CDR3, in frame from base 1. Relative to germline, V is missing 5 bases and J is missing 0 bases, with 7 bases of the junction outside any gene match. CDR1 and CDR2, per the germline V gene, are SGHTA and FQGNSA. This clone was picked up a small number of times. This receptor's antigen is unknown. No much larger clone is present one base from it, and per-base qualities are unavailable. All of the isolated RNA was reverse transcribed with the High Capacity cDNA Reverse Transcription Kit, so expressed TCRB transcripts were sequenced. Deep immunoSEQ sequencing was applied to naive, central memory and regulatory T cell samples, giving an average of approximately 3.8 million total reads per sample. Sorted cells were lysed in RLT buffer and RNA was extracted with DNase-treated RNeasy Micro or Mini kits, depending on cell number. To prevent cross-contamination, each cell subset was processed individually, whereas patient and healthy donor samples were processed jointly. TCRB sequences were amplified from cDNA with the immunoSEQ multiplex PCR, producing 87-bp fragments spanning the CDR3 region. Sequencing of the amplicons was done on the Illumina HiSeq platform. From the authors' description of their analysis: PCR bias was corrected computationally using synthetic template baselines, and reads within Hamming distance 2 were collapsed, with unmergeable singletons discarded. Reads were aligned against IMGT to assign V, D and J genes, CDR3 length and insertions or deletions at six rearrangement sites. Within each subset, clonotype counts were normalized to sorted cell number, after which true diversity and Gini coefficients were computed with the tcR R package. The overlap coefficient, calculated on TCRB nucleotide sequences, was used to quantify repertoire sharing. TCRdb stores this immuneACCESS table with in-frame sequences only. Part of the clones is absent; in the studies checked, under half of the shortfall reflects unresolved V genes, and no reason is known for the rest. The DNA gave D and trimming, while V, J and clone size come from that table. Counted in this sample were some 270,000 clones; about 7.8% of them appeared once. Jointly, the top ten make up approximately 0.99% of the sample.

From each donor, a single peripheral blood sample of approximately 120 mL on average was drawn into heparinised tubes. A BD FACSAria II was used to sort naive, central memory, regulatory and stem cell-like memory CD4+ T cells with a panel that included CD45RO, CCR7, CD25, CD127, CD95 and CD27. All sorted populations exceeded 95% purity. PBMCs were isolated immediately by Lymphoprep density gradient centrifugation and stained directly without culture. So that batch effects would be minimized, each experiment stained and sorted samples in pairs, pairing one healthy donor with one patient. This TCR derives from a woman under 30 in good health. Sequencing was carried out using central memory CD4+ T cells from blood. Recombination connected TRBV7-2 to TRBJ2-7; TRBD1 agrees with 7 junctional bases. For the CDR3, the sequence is CASSPQGSLSYEQYF. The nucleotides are TGTGCCAGCAGCCCACAGGGGAGCCTCTCCTACGAGCAGTACTTC. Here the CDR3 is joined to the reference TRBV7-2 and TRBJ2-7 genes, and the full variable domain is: GAGVSQSPSNKVTEKGKDVELRCDPISGHTALYWYRQSLGQGLEFLIYFQGNSAPDKSGLPSDRFSAERTGGSVSTLTIQRTQQEDSAVYLCASSPQGSLSYEQYFGPGTRLTVT.